The sequence of this TCR beta chain was determined in a study of shared clonotypes between healthy human individuals. In the study's own analysis: From ImmunoSEQ came sequences covering only the junction and carrying no quality scores, so filtering differed. The method was immunoSEQ multiplex PCR; TCRdb's version includes in-frame clones alone and lacks a portion of them. V, J and clone size were drawn from that table, and D and trimming were deduced from the DNA. Of more than 500,000 clones listed, roughly 95% were seen once; the top ten hold nearly 0.065%. Study-wide findings and caveats: Some naive CD4 clonotypes, roughly 4.5%, turned up in common across a few donors. There were few donors, and this limited the genetic and exposure-history diversity represented.

None of the donors, who were healthy HIV-negative adults, had recently had acute infections or vaccinations. V was shortened by 5 bases and J by 0 bases, with 11 bases between the two germline ends. The germline gives CDR1 MNHEY, CDR2 SVGAGI. This CDR3 comprises 14 residues. As regards this clone: Its antigen is undetermined.

The chain joins TRBV6-5 to TRBJ2-7; D not certain. This receptor was identified in a woman under 40 in good health. Sequenced: naive CD4+ T cells sorted from blood. Subset in this sample: CD45RA+ positively selected. CDR3 in DNA: TGTGCCAGCAGTATAAGATATAGCTCCTACGAGCAGTACTTC. Protein product: CASSIRYSSYEQYF.